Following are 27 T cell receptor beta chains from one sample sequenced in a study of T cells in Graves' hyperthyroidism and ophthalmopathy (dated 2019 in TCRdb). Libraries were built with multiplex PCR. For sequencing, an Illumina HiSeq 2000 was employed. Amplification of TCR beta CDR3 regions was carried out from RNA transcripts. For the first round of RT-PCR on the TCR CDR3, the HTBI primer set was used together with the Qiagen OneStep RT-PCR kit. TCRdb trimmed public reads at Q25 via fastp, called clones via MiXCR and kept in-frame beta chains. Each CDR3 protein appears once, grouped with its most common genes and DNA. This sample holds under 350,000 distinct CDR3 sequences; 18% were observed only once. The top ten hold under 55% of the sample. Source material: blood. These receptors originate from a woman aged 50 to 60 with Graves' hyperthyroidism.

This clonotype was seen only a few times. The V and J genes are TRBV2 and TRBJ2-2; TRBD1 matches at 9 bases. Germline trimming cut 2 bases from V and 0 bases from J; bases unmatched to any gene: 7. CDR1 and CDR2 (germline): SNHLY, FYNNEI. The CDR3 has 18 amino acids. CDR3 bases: TGTGCCAGCAGTGAATCAACAGGGGGCTACCCGAACACCGGGGAGCTGTTTTTT. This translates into CASSESTGGYPNTGELFF. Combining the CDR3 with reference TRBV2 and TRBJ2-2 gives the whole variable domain EPEVTQTPSHQVTQMGQEVILRCVPISNHLYFYWYRQILGQKVEFLVSFYNNEISEKSEIFDDQFSVERPDGSNFTLKIRSTKLEDSAMYFCASSESTGGYPNTGELFFGEGSRLTVL.

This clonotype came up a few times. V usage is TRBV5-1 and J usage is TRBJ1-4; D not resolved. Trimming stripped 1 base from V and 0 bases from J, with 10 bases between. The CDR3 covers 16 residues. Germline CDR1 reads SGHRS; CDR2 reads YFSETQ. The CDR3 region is CASSLYDFATNEKLFF. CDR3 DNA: TGCGCCAGCAGCTTGTATGACTTTGCAACTAATGAAAAACTGTTTTTT.

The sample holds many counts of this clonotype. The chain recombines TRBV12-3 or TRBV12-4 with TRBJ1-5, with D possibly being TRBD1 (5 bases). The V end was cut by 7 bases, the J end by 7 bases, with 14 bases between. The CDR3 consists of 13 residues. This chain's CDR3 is CASNTGEGQPQHF. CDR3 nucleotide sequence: TGTGCCAGCAATACAGGCGAAGGGCAGCCCCAGCATTTT.

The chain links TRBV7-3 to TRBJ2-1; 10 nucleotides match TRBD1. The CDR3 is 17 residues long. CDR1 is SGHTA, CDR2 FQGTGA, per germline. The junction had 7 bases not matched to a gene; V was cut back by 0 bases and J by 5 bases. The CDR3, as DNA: TGTGCCAGCAGCTTAACAGTGGGACAGGGGCTCAACAATGAGCAGTTCTTC. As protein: CASSLTVGQGLNNEQFF.

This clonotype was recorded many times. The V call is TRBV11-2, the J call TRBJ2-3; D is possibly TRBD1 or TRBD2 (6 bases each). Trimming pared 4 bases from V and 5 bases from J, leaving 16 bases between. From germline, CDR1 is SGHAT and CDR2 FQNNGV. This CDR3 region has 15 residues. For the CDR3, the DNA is TGTGCCAGCAGCTCCGGGGGCCAACCCCGAGATACGCAGTATTTT. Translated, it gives CASSSGGQPRDTQYF.

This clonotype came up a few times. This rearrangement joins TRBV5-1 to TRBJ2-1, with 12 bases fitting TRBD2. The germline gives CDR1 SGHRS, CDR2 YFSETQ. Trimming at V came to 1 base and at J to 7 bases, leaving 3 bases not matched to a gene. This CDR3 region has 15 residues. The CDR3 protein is CASSLSLAGGNEQFF. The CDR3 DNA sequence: TGCGCCAGCAGCTTGAGCCTAGCGGGAGGGAATGAGCAGTTCTTC.

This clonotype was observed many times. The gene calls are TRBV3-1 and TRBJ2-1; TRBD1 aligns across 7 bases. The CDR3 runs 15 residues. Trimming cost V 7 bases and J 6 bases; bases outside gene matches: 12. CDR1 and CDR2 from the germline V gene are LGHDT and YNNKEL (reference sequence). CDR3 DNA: TGTGCCAGCACCAAACGCGGGTCAGGGGGCAATGAGCAGTTCTTC. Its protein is CASTKRGSGGNEQFF.

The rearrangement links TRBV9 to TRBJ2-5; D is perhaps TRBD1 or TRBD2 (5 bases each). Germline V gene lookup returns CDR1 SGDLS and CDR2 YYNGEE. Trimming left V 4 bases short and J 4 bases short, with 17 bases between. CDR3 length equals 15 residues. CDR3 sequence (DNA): TGTGCCAGCAGCTTATGGGACGCTCGGGCAGAGACCCAGTACTTC. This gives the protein CASSLWDARAETQYF.

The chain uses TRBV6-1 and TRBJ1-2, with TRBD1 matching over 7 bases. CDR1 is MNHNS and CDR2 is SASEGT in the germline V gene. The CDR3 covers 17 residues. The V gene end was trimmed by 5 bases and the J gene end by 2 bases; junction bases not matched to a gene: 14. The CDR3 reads CASSLGTVKSINYGYTF. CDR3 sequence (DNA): TGTGCCAGCAGTCTGGGGACAGTGAAATCCATAAACTATGGCTACACCTTC.

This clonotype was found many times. The CDR3 region has the DNA TGTGCCAGCAGTTGGACAGGGGAGGGGGATACGCAGTATTTT. Translation: CASSWTGEGDTQYF. The rearrangement uses TRBV6-1 and TRBJ2-3; 9 bases are a match to TRBD1. CDR1 is MNHNS and CDR2 is SASEGT in the germline V gene. This CDR3 comprises 14 residues. Trimming at V came to 5 bases and at J to 6 bases, leaving 6 bases not matched to a gene.

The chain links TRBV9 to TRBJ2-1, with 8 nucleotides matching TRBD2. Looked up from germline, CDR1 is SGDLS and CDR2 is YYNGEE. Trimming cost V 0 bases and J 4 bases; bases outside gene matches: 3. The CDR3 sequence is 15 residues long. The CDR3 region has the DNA TGTGCCAGCAGCGTAGAGAGCGGGAGTTACAATGAGCAGTTCTTC. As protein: CASSVESGSYNEQFF.

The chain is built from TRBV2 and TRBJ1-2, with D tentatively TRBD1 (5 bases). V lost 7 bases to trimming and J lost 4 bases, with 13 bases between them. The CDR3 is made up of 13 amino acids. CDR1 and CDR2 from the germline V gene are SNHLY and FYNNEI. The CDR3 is CASTVTDIYGYTF. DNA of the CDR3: TGTGCCAGCACCGTGACAGATATCTATGGCTACACCTTC.

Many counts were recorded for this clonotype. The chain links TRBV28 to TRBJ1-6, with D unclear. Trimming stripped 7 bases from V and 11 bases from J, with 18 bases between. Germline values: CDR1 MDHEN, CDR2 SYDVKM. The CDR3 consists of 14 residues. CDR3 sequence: CASTPTVDTAPLHF. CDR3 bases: TGTGCCAGCACCCCCACGGTAGACACGGCACCCCTCCACTTT.

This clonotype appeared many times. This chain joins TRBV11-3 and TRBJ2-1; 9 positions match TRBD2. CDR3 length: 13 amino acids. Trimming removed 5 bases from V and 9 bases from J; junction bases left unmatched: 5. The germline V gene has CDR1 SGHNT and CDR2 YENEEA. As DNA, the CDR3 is TGTGCCAGCAGCCCAATAGCGGGAGCTGAGCAGTTCTTC. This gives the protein CASSPIAGAEQFF.

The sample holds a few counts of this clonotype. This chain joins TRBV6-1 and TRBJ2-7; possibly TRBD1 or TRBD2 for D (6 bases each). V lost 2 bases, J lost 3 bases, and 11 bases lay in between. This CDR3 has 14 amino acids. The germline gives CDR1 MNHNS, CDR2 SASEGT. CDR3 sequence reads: CASSEPGEVYEQYF. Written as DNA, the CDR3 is TGTGCCAGCAGTGAACCAGGGGAGGTCTACGAGCAGTACTTC.

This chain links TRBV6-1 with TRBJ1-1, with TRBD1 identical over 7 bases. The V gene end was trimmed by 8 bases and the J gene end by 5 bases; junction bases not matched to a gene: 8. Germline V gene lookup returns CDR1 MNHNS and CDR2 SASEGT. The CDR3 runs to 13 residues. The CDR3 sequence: CASENRGYTEAFF. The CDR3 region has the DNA TGTGCCAGCGAGAACAGGGGATATACTGAAGCTTTCTTT.

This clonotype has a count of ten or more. The CDR3 DNA reads as TGTGCCTGGAGTGTACGGGGCAGCTACGAGCAGTACTTC. Translation gives CAWSVRGSYEQYF. The chain carries TRBV30 and TRBJ2-7; tentatively, D is TRBD1 or TRBD2 (5 bases each). The V end lost 0 bases, the J end lost 3 bases, and 9 bases lay between the germline ends. The CDR3 runs to 13 residues. CDR1 and CDR2 (germline): GTSNPN, SVGIG (reference sequence).

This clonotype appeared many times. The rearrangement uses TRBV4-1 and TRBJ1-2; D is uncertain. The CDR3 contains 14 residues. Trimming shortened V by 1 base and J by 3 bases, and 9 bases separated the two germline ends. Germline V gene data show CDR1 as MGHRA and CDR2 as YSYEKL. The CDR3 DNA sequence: TGCGCCAGCAGCCAAGCAGTAGCTTACTATGGCTACACCTTC. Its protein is CASSQAVAYYGYTF.

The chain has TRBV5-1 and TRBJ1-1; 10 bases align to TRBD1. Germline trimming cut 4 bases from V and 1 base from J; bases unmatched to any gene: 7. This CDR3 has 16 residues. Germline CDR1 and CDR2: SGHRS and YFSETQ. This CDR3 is CASSPGTGDANTEAFF. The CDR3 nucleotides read TGCGCCAGCAGCCCCGGGACAGGGGACGCGAACACTGAAGCTTTCTTT.

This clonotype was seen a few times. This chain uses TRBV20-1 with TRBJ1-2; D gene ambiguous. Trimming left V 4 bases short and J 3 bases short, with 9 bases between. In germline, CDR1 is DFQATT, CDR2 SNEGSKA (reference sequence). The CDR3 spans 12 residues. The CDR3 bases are TGCAGTGCTACCCGAAGCGACTATGGCTACACCTTC. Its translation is CSATRSDYGYTF.

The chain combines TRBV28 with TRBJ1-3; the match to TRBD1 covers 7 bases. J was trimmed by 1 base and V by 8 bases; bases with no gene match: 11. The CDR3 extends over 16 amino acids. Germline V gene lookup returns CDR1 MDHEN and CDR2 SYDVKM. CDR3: CASLVRTGSSGNTIYF. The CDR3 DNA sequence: TGTGCCAGCTTAGTCCGGACAGGCTCGTCTGGAAACACCATATATTTT.

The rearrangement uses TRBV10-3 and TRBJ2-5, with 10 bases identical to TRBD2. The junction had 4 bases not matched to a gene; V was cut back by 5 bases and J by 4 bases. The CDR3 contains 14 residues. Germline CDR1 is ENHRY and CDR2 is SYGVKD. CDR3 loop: CAISSAGGPETQYF. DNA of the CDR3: TGTGCCATCAGTTCAGCGGGGGGGCCAGAGACCCAGTACTTC.

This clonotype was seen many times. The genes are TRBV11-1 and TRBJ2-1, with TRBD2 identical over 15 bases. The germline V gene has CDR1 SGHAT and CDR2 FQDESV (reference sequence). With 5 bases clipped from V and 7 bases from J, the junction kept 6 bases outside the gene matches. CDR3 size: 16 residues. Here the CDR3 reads CASSHYGTSGGNEQFF. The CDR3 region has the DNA TGTGCCAGCAGCCACTACGGGACTAGCGGGGGGAATGAGCAGTTCTTC.

This CDR3 reads CSAGGDRLNTEAFF. CDR3 DNA sequence: TGCAGTGCTGGCGGGGACAGATTGAACACTGAAGCTTTCTTT. The V call is TRBV20-1, the J call TRBJ1-1, with 7 positions matching TRBD1. The junction had 6 bases not matched to a gene; V was cut back by 5 bases and J by 0 bases. Germline CDR1 and CDR2: DFQATT and SNEGSKA (reference sequence). The CDR3 covers 14 residues.

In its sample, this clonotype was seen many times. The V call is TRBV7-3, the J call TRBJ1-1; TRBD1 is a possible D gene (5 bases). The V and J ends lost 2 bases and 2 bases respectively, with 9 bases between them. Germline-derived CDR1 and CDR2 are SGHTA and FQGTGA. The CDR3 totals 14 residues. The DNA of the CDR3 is TGTGCCAGCAGCTTAGCCGGGGGTAACACTGAAGCTTTCTTT. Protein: CASSLAGGNTEAFF.

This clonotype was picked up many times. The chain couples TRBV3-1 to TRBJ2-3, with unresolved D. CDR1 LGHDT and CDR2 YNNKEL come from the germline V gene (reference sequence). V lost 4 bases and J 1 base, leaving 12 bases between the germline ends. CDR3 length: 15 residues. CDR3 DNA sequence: TGTGCCAGCAGCCCCGTCGGCAAAGGCACAGATACGCAGTATTTT. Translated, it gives CASSPVGKGTDTQYF.

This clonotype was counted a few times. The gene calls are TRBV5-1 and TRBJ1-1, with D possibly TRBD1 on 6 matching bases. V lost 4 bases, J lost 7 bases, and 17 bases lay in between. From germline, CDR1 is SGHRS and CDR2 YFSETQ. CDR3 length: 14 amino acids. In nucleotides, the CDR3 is TGCGCCAGCAGCCCCGGAACAGGGTTGTTTGAAGCTTTCTTT. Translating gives CASSPGTGLFEAFF.